A single T cell receptor (beta chain) is shown here with its context. Its target is unknown. Trimming left V 6 bases short and J 1 base short, with 9 bases between. The CDR3 consists of 14 residues. From germline, CDR1 is MDHEN and CDR2 SYDVKM. At sampling all donors were nominally healthy, likely with unrecorded immune exposures. These data come from a study of cytomegalovirus exposure and HLA in healthy donors. Study overall: The study placed 80% to 90% of its 350 to 400 genotyped donors in the Caucasian-associated ancestry cluster.

Primers for the PCR totalled 60 Vbeta and 13 Jbeta. TCRdb keeps only in-frame clones here, not all; method: immunoSEQ multiplex PCR. The table has about 210,000 clones, approximately 80% seen once. Study-wide findings and caveats: Most subjects' HLA-A and HLA-B alleles were reportedly predicted from TCR beta sequences. Most likely, a cluster of highly shared sequence variants arose as a sequencing artifact.

The V call is TRBV28, the J call TRBJ1-4; D uncertain. Sequencing was performed on PBMCs. The clonotype was recovered from a woman aged 30 to 39 in good health and CMV-seropositive. The CDR3 loop reads CASSPHKTNEKLFF. CDR3 coding DNA: TGTGCCAGCAGCCCTCACAAAACTAATGAAAAACTGTTTTTT.